Below, one T cell receptor (beta chain) is given with its context. In the original processing: The assay estimated nucleated cells by amplifying reference gene primers. Profiled with immunoSEQ multiplex PCR; TCRdb holds only in-frame clones, not every one. V and J calls and clone size follow that table, whereas D and trimming were derived from the DNA. The sample consists of some 150,000 clones, 84% of them appearing once. This entry belongs to a study of blood T cell repertoires in COVID-19. Background on the study: Both acute and convalescent COVID-19 samples were obtained from the United States, Italy and Spain.

The TCR comes from a man aged 65-85 years with acute or convalescent COVID-19. Material for sequencing was peripheral blood.

CDR3 nucleotide sequence: TGTGCCAGCAGCTTATATCTTTCGGCCGGGGAGCTGTTTTTT. It specifies CASSLYLSAGELFF. The rearrangement uses TRBV7-9 and TRBJ2-2, with D unclear. The CDR3 is 14 residues long. Trimming took 2 bases from V and 6 from J, leaving 10 bases between them. The V gene's germline CDR1 is SEHNR and CDR2 FQNEAQ (reference sequence).